These T cell receptor beta chains were read from a single sample in a study of shared clonotypes between healthy human individuals. Sequencing was performed with immunoSEQ multiplex PCR; in TCRdb, only in-frame clones are kept and a portion is missing. The table includes about 990,000 clones, around 78% detected once. Sequencing was done on a sample of memory CD4+ T cells from PBMCs. The receptors were sampled from a man aged 18 to 29 in good health. Some clones in this sample may be carry-over from other donors' samples. Both conserved end residues are part of each CDR3. The D gene is left open where the match is weak. Clone size, where shown, is once, few, many, or a class for clones that have expanded.

>TRBJ2-7|TRBV6-1|NA|TRBD1
CASSDPRGQGYEQYF
TGTGCCAGCAGTGACCCCAGGGGGCAGGGCTACGAGCAGTACTTC
>TRBJ2-1|TRBV7-3|NA|NA
CASSFALNNNEQFF
TGTGCCAGCAGCTTTGCCCTAAACAACAATGAGCAGTTCTTC
>TRBJ1-5|TRBV6-5|NA|NA
CASSWGHNQPQHF
TGTGCCAGCAGTTGGGGCCACAATCAGCCCCAGCATTTT
>TRBJ2-1|TRBV29-1|few|NA
CSVERGAAGNEQFF
TGCAGCGTTGAAAGAGGCGCCGCCGGCAATGAGCAGTTCTTC
>TRBJ2-5|TRBV6-6|NA|NA
CASSSVGETQYF
TGTGCCAGCAGTTCAGTCGGAGAGACCCAGTACTTC
>TRBJ2-3|TRBV15|NA|NA
CATTRGLSTDTQYF
TGTGCCACCACCAGAGGGCTTAGCACAGATACGCAGTATTTT
>TRBJ1-5|TRBV5-8|NA|NA
CASSEDGFGNQPQHF
TGTGCCAGCAGCGAGGACGGATTCGGCAATCAGCCCCAGCATTTT
>TRBJ1-4|TRBV5-8|NA|NA
CASSLRRATNEKLFF
TGTGCCAGCAGCTTGCGTCGGGCAACTAATGAAAAACTGTTTTTT
>TRBJ2-7|TRBV7-8|NA|TRBD2
CASSFVTSGSASYEQYF
TGTGCCAGCAGCTTTGTGACTAGCGGGAGTGCTTCTTACGAGCAGTACTTC
>TRBJ1-3|TRBV5-1|NA|NA
CASSDGGAADTIYF
TGCGCCAGCAGTGACGGGGGTGCCGCGGACACCATATATTTT
>TRBJ2-3|TRBV5-1|NA|TRBD2
CASSSGLAGGTDTQYF
TGCGCCAGCAGCTCCGGACTAGCGGGAGGCACAGATACGCAGTATTTT
>TRBJ2-1|TRBV7-9|NA|NA
CASSSSWGAGSYNEQFF
TGTGCCAGCAGCTCCTCGTGGGGGGCAGGGTCCTACAATGAGCAGTTCTTC
>TRBJ1-2|TRBV15|NA|NA
CATSRDQGEEFYTF
TGTGCCACCAGCAGAGATCAAGGGGAAGAATTTTACACCTTC
>TRBJ2-3|TRBV5-1|once|TRBD2
CASSLILAGAGTDTQYF
TGCGCCAGCAGCTTGATCCTAGCGGGAGCGGGCACAGATACGCAGTATTTT
>TRBJ1-1|TRBV2|NA|TRBD1
CASSAGTGGTEAFF
TGTGCCAGCAGCGCCGGGACAGGGGGCACTGAAGCTTTCTTT
>TRBJ1-2|TRBV5-6|NA|NA
CASSLKGLNGYTF
TGTGCCAGCAGCTTGAAGGGGCTAAATGGCTACACCTTC
>TRBJ2-7|TRBV5-1|few|NA
CASSLALSDSYEQYF
TGCGCCAGCAGCTTGGCGCTTAGCGACTCCTACGAGCAGTACTTC
>TRBJ1-2|TRBV5-1|NA|NA
CASSLGGSGGYTF
TGCGCCAGCAGCTTGGGGGGGAGCGGTGGCTACACCTTC
>TRBJ1-5|TRBV10-3|NA|NA
CASSPTGDNQPQHF
TGTGCCTCGAGCCCCACAGGAGACAATCAGCCCCAGCATTTT